The clone carrying this TCR beta chain was detected only a few times. This CDR3 is also generated by other DNA sequences in the sample. This CDR3 comprises 12 residues. Trimming stripped 0 bases from V and 5 bases from J, with 6 bases between. Germline CDR1 SGHRS, CDR2 YFSETQ. This entry is derived from a study of blood T cell repertoires in COVID-19. The repertoire was sequenced with immunoSEQ multiplex PCR; TCRdb's copy has only in-frame clones and lacks some. The table has 250,000 to 300,000 clones, 70% to 90% seen once. Patients in Seattle were enrolled during active infection, then followed longitudinally.

The J gene is TRBJ2-7, the V gene TRBV5-1; TRBD2 is a possible D gene (5 bases). This clonotype was sampled from a woman aged 70-85 years with COVID-19, enrolled during active disease. The sequencing sample was made of peripheral blood. CDR3 in amino acids: CASSLAGDEQYF. The CDR3 nucleotides are TGCGCCAGCAGCTTGGCCGGGGACGAGCAGTACTTC. Using reference TRBV5-1 and TRBJ2-7 for the parts outside the CDR3, the full variable domain is KAGVTQTPRYLIKTRGQQVTLSCSPISGHRSVSWYQQTPGQGLQFLFEYFSETQRNKGNFPGRFSGRQFSNSRSEMNVSTLELGDSALYLCASSLAGDEQYFGPGTRLTVT.